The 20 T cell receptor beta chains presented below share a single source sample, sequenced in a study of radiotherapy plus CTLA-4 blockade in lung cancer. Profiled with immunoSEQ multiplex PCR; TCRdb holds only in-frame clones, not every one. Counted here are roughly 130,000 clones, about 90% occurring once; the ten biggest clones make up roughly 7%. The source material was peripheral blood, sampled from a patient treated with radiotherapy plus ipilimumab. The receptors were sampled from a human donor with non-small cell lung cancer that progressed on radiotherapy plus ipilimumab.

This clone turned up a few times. DNA for the CDR3: TGTGCCATCACGGGCGACCAATACACTGAAGCTTTCTTT. Protein sequence: CAITGDQYTEAFF. The chain employs TRBV10-3 and TRBJ1-1; D unresolved. CDR1 is ENHRY, CDR2 SYGVKD, per germline. The CDR3 consists of 13 residues. Trimming removed 7 bases from V and 3 bases from J, with 12 bases in between.

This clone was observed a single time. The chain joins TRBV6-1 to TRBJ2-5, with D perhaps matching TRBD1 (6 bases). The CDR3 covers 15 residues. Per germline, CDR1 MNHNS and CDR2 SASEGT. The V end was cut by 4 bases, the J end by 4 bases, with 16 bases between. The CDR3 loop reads CASSALRGSGETQYF. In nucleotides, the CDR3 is TGTGCCAGCAGTGCCCTTAGGGGGTCGGGAGAGACCCAGTACTTC.

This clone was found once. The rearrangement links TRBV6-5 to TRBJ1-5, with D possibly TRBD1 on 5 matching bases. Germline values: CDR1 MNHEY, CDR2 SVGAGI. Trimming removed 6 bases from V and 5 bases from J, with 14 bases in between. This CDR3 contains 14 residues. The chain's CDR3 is CASRYRDGDQPQHF. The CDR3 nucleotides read TGTGCCAGCAGATACCGGGACGGAGATCAGCCCCAGCATTTT.

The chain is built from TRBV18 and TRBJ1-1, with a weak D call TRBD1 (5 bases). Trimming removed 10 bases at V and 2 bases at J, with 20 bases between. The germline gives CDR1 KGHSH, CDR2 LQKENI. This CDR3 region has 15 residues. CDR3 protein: CATKGQNIPNTEAFF. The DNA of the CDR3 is TGTGCCACCAAGGGGCAGAATATTCCTAACACTGAAGCTTTCTTT.

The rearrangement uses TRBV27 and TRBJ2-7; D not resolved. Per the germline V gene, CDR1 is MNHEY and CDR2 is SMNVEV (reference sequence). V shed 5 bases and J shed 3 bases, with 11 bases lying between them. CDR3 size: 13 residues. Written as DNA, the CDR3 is TGTGCCAGCAGTACCACCTTCGGCTACGAGCAGTACTTC. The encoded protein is CASSTTFGYEQYF.

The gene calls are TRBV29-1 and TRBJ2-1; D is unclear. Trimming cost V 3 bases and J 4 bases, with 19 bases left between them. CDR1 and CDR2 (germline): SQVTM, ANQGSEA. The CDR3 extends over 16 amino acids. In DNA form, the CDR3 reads TGCAGCGTTGATAAGACACCCCCCGGTTCGTACAATGAGCAGTTCTTC. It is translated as CSVDKTPPGSYNEQFF.

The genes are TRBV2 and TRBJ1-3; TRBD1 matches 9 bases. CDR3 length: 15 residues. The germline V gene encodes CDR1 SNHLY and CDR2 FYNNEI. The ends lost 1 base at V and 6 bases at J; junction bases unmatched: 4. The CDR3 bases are TGTGCCAGCAGTGAAGGGGACAGGGAGGTAAACACCATATATTTT. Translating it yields CASSEGDREVNTIYF.

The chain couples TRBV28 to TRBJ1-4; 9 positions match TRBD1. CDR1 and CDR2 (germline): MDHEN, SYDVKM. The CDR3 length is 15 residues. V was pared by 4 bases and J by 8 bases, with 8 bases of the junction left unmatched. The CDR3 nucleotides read TGTGCCAGCAGTTGGTCCGGGACAGGGTGGGAAAAACTGTTTTTT. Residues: CASSWSGTGWEKLFF.

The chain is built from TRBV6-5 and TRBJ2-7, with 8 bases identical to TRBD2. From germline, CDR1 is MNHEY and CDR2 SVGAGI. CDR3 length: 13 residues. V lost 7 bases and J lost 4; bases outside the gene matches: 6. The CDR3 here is CASTAIAGYEQYF. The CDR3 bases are TGTGCCAGCACCGCGATAGCGGGATACGAGCAGTACTTC.

The chain's CDR3 is CASSLGMNTEAFF. DNA of the CDR3: TGTGCCAGCAGCCTCGGAATGAACACTGAAGCTTTCTTT. The chain has TRBV2 and TRBJ1-1; D call uncertain. The CDR3 consists of 13 residues. Germline assignment: CDR1 SNHLY and CDR2 FYNNEI. V lost 6 bases, J lost 0 bases, and 8 bases lay in between.

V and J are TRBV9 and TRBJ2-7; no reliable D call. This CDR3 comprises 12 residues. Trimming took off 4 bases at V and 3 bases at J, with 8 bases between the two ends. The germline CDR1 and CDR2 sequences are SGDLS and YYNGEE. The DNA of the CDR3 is TGTGCCAGCAGCCGCGAAGGCTACGAGCAGTACTTC. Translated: CASSREGYEQYF.

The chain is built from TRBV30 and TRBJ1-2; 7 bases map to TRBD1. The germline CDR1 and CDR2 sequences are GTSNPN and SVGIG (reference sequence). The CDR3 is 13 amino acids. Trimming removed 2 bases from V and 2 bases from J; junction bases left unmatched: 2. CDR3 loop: CAWSRGQNYGYTF. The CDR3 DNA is TGTGCCTGGAGTAGGGGGCAAAACTATGGCTACACCTTC. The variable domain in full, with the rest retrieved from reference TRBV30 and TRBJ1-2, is SQTIHQWPATLVQPVGSPLSLECTVEGTSNPNLYWYRQAAGRGLQLLFYSVGIGQISSEVPQNLSASRPQDRQFILSSKKLLLSDSGFYLCAWSRGQNYGYTFGSGTRLTVV.

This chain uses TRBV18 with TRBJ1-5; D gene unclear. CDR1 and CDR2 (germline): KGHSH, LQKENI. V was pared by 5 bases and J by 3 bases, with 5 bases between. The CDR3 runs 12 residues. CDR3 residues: CASSNSNQPQHF. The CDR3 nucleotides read TGTGCCAGCTCAAACTCCAATCAGCCCCAGCATTTT. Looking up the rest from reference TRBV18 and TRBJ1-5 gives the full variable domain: NAGVMQNPRHLVRRRGQEARLRCSPMKGHSHVYWYRQLPEEGLKFMVYLQKENIIDESGMPKERFSAEFPKEGPSILRIQQVVRGDSAAYFCASSNSNQPQHFGDGTRLSIL.

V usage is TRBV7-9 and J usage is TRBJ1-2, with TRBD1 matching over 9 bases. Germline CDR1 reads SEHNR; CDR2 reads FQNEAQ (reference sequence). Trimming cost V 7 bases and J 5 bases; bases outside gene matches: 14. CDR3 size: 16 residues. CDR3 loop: CASTRRRGDREYGYTF. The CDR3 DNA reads TGTGCCAGCACCAGACGACGCGGGGACAGGGAGTATGGCTACACCTTC.

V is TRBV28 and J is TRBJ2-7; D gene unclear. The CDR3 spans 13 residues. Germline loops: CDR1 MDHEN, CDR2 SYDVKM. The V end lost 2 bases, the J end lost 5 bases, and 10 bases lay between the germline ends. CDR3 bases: TGTGCCAGCAGTTTACCCCGCGCGGACGAGCAGTACTTC. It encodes CASSLPRADEQYF.

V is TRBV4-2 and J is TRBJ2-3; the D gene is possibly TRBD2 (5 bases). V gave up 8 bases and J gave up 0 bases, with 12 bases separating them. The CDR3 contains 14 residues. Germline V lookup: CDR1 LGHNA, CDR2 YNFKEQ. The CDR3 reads CASGWRQSTDTQYF. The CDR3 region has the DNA TGTGCCAGCGGATGGAGGCAAAGCACAGATACGCAGTATTTT.

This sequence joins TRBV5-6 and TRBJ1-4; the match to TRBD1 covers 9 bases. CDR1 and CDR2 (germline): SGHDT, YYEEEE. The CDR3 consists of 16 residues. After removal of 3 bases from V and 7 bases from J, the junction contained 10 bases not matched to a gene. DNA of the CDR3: TGTGCCAGCAGCTACCAACCCGGGACAGGGTTTGAAAAACTGTTTTTT. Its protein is CASSYQPGTGFEKLFF.

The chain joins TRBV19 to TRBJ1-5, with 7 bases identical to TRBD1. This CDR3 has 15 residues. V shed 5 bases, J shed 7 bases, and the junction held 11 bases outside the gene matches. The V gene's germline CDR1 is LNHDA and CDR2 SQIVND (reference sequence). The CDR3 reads CASSAGQARGQPQHF. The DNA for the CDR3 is TGTGCCAGTAGTGCCGGACAGGCCCGGGGACAGCCCCAGCATTTT. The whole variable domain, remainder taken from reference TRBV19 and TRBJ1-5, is DGGITQSPKYLFRKEGQNVTLSCEQNLNHDAMYWYRQDPGQGLRLIYYSQIVNDFQKGDIAEGYSVSREKKESFPLTVTSAQKNPTAFYLCASSAGQARGQPQHFGDGTRLSIL.

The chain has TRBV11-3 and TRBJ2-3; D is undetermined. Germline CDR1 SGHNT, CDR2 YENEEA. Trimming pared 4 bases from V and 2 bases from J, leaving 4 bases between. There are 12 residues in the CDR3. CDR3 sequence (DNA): TGTGCCAGCAGCTACCCCACAGATACGCAGTATTTT. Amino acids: CASSYPTDTQYF. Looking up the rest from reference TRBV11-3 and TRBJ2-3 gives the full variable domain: EAGVVQSPRYKIIEKKQPVAFWCNPISGHNTLYWYLQNLGQGPELLIRYENEEAVDDSQLPKDRFSAERLKGVDSTLKIQPAELGDSAVYLCASSYPTDTQYFGPGTRLTVL.

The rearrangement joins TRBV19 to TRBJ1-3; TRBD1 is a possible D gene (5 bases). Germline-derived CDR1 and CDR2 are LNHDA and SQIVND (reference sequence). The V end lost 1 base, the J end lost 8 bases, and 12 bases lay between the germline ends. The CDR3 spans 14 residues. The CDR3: CASSIGGGKDTIYF. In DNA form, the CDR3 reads TGTGCCAGTAGTATAGGGGGGGGAAAGGACACCATATATTTT.